This note documents a single T cell receptor beta chain sequence. Authors' methods: Quantification of nucleated cells was approximated via reference gene primer amplification. Profiling relied on immunoSEQ multiplex PCR, and the TCRdb table lists in-frame clones only, not all of them. V and J calls and clone size follow that table, whereas D and trimming were derived from the DNA. The table has about 170,000 clones, about 83% seen once. The data are from a study of blood T cell repertoires in COVID-19. Study at large: The samples span acute and convalescent COVID-19 from the United States, Italy and Spain.

The V end was cut by 1 base, the J end by 8 bases, with 14 bases between. Germline V gene sequence: CDR1 MGHRA, CDR2 YSYEKL. The CDR3 spans 15 residues. The material sequenced was peripheral blood. V is TRBV4-1 and J is TRBJ1-4, with D unresolved. The receptor comes from a man in his forties who had recovered from COVID-19. CDR3 nucleotides: TGCGCCAGCAGCCAAGTCTTTTCGGGTTGGGAAAAACTGTTTTTT. Translated, it gives CASSQVFSGWEKLFF.